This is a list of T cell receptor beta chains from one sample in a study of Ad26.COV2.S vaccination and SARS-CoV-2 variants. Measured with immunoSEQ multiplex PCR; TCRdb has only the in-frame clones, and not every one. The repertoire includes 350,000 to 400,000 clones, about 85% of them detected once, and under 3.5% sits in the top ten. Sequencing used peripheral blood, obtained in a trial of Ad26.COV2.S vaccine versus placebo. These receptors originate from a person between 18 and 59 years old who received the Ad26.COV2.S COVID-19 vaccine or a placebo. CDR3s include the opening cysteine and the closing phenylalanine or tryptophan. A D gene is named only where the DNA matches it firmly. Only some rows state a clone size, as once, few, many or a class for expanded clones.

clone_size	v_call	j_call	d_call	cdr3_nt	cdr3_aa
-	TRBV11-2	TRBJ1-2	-	TGTGCCAGCAGCTTCGACAGTCGCTATGGCTACACCTTC	CASSFDSRYGYTF
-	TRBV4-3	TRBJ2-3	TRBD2	TGCGCCAGCAGCCCCAGACTAGCGGCAGATACGCAGTATTTT	CASSPRLAADTQYF
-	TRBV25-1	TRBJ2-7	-	TGTGCCAGCAGTGAATTCTCACGTGCTGGGGACGAGCAGTACTTC	CASSEFSRAGDEQYF
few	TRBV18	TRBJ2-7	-	TGTGCCAGCTCACCGGACGCAGGGGCGGTCGAGCAGTACTTC	CASSPDAGAVEQYF
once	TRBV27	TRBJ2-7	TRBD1	TGTGCCAGCAGTTTAGGGACAGGGAATCCCTACGAGCAGTACTTC	CASSLGTGNPYEQYF
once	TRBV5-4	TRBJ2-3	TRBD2	TGTGCCAGCAGCTTCCCTAGCGGGGGGAATACGCAGTATTTT	CASSFPSGGNTQYF
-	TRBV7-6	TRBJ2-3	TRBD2	TGTGCCAGCAGCTTATTTGGGGGGGTCGGGTCCGATACGCAGTATTTT	CASSLFGGVGSDTQYF
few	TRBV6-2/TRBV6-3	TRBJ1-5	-	TGTGCCAGCAGTTACGTTAGTAAGAGTAGTCAGCCCCAGCATTTT	CASSYVSKSSQPQHF
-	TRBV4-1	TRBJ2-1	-	TGCGCCAGCAGCCAAGATAGATCCTCGGGGTACAATGAGCAGTTCTTC	CASSQDRSSGYNEQFF
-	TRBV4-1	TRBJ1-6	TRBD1	TGCGCCAGCAGCGGACAGGGGTATAATTCACCCCTCCACTTT	CASSGQGYNSPLHF
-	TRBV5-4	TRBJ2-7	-	TGTGCCAGCAGCTTCGGATTTAGCACATCCTACGAGCAGTACTTC	CASSFGFSTSYEQYF
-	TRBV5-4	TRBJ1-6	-	TGTGCCAGCAGCTTGGTCCAGCGCGGGAATTCACCCCTCCACTTT	CASSLVQRGNSPLHF
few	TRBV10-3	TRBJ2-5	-	TGTGCCATCACCAGCGGAGAGGGGACCCAGTACTTC	CAITSGEGTQYF
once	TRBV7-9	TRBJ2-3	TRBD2	TGTGCCAGCAGCTTAGGGATGCGGGGGGCGAGCACAGATACGCAGTATTTT	CASSLGMRGASTDTQYF
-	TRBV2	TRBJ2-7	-	TGTGCCAGCAGCCAGGGCGCAGAGTACGAGCAGTACTTC	CASSQGAEYEQYF
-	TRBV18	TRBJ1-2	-	TGTGCCAGCTCACCGGGGACGGACACTTATGGCTACACCTTC	CASSPGTDTYGYTF
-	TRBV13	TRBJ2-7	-	TGTGCCAGCAGCTTATCAGGGTCCCACGAGCAGTACTTC	CASSLSGSHEQYF
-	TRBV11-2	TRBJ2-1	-	TGTGCCAGCAGCTTAGGTGCCCTAAGTGGTGGTGAGCAGTTCTTC	CASSLGALSGGEQFF
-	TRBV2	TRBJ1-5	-	TGTGCCAGCAGTGAACGACCAGGGGATCAGCCCCAGCATTTT	CASSERPGDQPQHF
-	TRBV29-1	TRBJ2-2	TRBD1	TGCAGCGTTGAAGATGAACAGGGGGCGGACGGGGAGCTGTTTTTT	CSVEDEQGADGELFF
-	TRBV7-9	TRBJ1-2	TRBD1	TGTGCCAGCAGTAGACAGGGGTCCTATGGCTACACCTTC	CASSRQGSYGYTF
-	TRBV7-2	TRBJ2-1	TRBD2	TGTGCCAGCAGTAGGTTCGCTAGCGGGTACAATGAGCAGTTCTTC	CASSRFASGYNEQFF
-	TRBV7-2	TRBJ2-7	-	TGTGCCAGCAACTCCCCCCGTGAGCCCTACGAGCAGTACTTC	CASNSPREPYEQYF
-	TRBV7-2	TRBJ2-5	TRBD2	TGTGCCAGCAGCCAGGCGGCTAGCGGGGGGCCCGAAGAGACCCAGTACTTC	CASSQAASGGPEETQYF
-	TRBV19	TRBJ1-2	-	TGTGCCAGTAGTCCAAGGCAGGTACTTGAAGGCTACACCTTC	CASSPRQVLEGYTF
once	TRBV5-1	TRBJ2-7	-	TGCGCCAGCAGCCCGGGGGCCTGGCTCGAGCAGTACTTC	CASSPGAWLEQYF
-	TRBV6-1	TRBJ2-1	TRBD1	TGTGCCAGCAGTGAATTCGAACAGGGGGGCTACAATGAGCAGTTCTTC	CASSEFEQGGYNEQFF
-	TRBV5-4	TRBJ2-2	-	TGTGCCAGCAGCCCGGGCGGGGGCGTGGACACCGGGGAGCTGTTTTTT	CASSPGGGVDTGELFF
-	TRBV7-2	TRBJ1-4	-	TGTGCCAGCAGCCGACGAGGGGGAGAAAAACTGTTTTTT	CASSRRGGEKLFF
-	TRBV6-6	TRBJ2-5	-	TGTGCCAGCAGTTACCGGGATGGAGAGACCCAGTACTTC	CASSYRDGETQYF
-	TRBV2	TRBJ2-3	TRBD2	TGTGCCAGCGGACGAGCGGGGGGCACAGATACGCAGTATTTT	CASGRAGGTDTQYF
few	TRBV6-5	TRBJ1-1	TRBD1	TGTGCCAGCACTCTCAGACAGGGGGCAACTGAAGCTTTCTTT	CASTLRQGATEAFF
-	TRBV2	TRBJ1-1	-	TGTGCCAGCAGCCGAAGGGAGGGGAACATTGAAGCTTTCTTT	CASSRREGNIEAFF
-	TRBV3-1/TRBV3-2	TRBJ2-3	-	TGTGCCAGCAGCTCTCCGGGGGCCACAGATACGCAGTATTTT	CASSSPGATDTQYF
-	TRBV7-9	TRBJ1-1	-	TGTGCCAGCTCCGGGGGGTTGAACACTGAAGCTTTCTTT	CASSGGLNTEAFF
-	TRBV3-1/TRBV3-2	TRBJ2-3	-	TGTGCCAGCAGCCATCTTCTCAGGGGCGCCCCGGCAGATACGCAGTATTTT	CASSHLLRGAPADTQYF
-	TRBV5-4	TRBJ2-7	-	TGTGCCAGCAGCCGTAAGCACGAGCAGTACTTC	CASSRKHEQYF
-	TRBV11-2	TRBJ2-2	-	TGTGCCAGCAGGGACTTTGGGCTCACCGGGGAGCTGTTTTTT	CASRDFGLTGELFF
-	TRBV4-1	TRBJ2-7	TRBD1	TGCGCCAGCAGCCAACAGGGGGCCCACGAGCAGTACTTC	CASSQQGAHEQYF
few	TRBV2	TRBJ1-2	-	TGTGCCAGCAGCCAGGCACCCGGGGGCTACACCTTC	CASSQAPGGYTF
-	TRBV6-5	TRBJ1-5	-	TGTGCCAGCAGTTACCGACGGGGACAGCCCCAGCATTTT	CASSYRRGQPQHF
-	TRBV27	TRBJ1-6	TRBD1	TGTGCCAGCAGCCCATTGAGACAGGGGTGGAATTCACCCCTCCACTTT	CASSPLRQGWNSPLHF
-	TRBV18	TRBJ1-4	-	TGTGCCAGCTCACCCTCGGCAACTAATGAAAAACTGTTTTTT	CASSPSATNEKLFF
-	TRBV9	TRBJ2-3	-	TGTGCCAGCGGGGAAGCGGTGACAGATACGCAGTATTTT	CASGEAVTDTQYF
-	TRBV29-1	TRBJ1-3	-	TGCAGCGTTGCGGCTGGATACTCTGGAAACACCATATATTTT	CSVAAGYSGNTIYF
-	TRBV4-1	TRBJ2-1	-	TGCGCCAGCAGCCAAGGGGAGGTCTCGTCAGTTGAGCAGTTCTTC	CASSQGEVSSVEQFF
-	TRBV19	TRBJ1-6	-	TGTGCCAGTAGTACGGGGGAATGGGGTAATTCACCCCTCCACTTT	CASSTGEWGNSPLHF
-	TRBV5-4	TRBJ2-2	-	TGTGCCAGCAGCTTCGAGGTCGGGGAGCTGTTTTTT	CASSFEVGELFF
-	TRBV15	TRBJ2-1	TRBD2	TGTGCCACCAGCAGAGATGGGGTAGCGGGGGCCAAGAACAATGAGCAGTTCTTC	CATSRDGVAGAKNNEQFF
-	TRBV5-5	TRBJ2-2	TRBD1	TGTGCCAGCAGCTCGGGACAGTGGAACACCGGGGAGCTGTTTTTT	CASSSGQWNTGELFF
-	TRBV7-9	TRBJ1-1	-	TGTGCCAGCAGCCACTCAGGGGTGAACACTGAAGCTTTCTTT	CASSHSGVNTEAFF